This T cell receptor beta chain was documented in a study of blood T cell repertoires in COVID-19. Study at large: Whether acute or convalescent, the COVID-19 samples came from the United States, Italy and Spain.

As handled by the study authors: Amplifying reference gene primers gave estimates of nucleated cell counts. Generated by immunoSEQ multiplex PCR, the TCRdb table keeps only in-frame clones and is missing some. The DNA gave D and trimming, while V, J and clone size come from that table. Among a few hundred thousand clones, 65% to 90% were seen once, and the ten largest hold around 4%. CDR1 MNHEY and CDR2 SVGAGI come from the germline V gene. V lost 6 bases and J 5 bases, leaving 14 bases between the germline ends. This CDR3 contains 14 residues. Residents of about two dozen US areas, aged roughly 18 to 89 years, made up the participants. Categorization into cohorts depended on clinical history that participants reported.

This TCR was sampled from a middle-aged woman with acute COVID-19. Sample: PBMCs or T cells enriched from blood (not recorded which). The J gene is TRBJ1-5, the V gene TRBV6-5, with D unclear. CDR3 bases: TGTGCCAGCAGGGAGGGTCCGTTGGATCAGCCCCAGCATTTT. It codes for CASREGPLDQPQHF.